Presented here are 14 T cell receptor beta chains from one specimen sequenced in a study of blood T cells in healthy people across ages. Through a sample-barcoded 5' primer and a J-beta primer mix, a second PCR was run for roughly 6 to 11 cycles. MiXCR, applied by TCRdb to the 5' RACE reads, yields one record per CDR3 protein. The sample includes 600,000 or so distinct CDR3 sequences, roughly 43% seen only once; the top ten take around 25%. Sequencing used blood. The receptors stem from a man at least 80 years old in good health.

This chain connects TRBV20-1 to TRBJ2-4, with 7 nucleotides matching TRBD1. The J call is uncertain, as TRBJ2-7 better fits the DNA end. In germline, CDR1 is DFQATT, CDR2 SNEGSKA (reference sequence). CDR3 length: 15 amino acids. CDR3 DNA sequence: TGCAGTGCATGCTTGACAGGGCGCCCTCCTTACGAGCAGTACTTC. Protein sequence: CSACLTGRPPYEQYF.

The rearrangement joins TRBV3-1 to TRBJ1-5; 9 bases are shared with TRBD1. V gave up 3 bases and J gave up 1 base; unmatched junction bases: 7. Germline V gives CDR1 LGHDT, CDR2 YNNKEL (reference sequence). The CDR3 totals 17 residues. CDR3 loop: CASSQGQGMESNQPQHF. In nucleotides, the CDR3 is TGTGCCAGCAGCCAGGGACAGGGAATGGAGAGCAATCAGCCCCAGCATTTT. Looking up the rest from reference TRBV3-1 and TRBJ1-5 gives the full variable domain: DTAVSQTPKYLVTQMGNDKSIKCEQNLGHDTMYWYKQDSKKFLKIMFSYNNKELIINETVPNRFSPKSPDKAHLNLHINSLELGDSAVYFCASSQGQGMESNQPQHFGDGTRLSIL.

This chain joins TRBV7-2 and TRBJ2-7; D may be TRBD1 (6 bases). CDR1 and CDR2 (germline): SGHTA, FQGNSA. Trimming pared 6 bases from V and 4 bases from J, leaving 13 bases between. The CDR3 is made up of 13 amino acids. In nucleotides, the CDR3 is TGTGCCAGCAGTGCGCAGGGGTTATACGAGCAGTACTTC. It yields the protein CASSAQGLYEQYF.

This clonotype was detected only a few times. The V and J genes are TRBV11-3 and TRBJ2-3; D gene unclear. This CDR3 spans 12 amino acids. V gave up 5 bases and J gave up 2 bases, with 5 bases separating them. CDR1 and CDR2 (germline): SGHNT, YENEEA. CDR3 protein: CASSINTDTQYF. The CDR3 DNA is TGTGCCAGCAGCATTAACACAGATACGCAGTATTTT.

The rearrangement uses TRBV29-1 and TRBJ2-3; maybe TRBD2 (6 bases). Germline lookup yields CDR1 SQVTM and CDR2 ANQGSEA. The ends were cut back, 7 bases at V and 5 bases at J, with 28 bases in the middle. The CDR3 is made up of 17 amino acids. DNA for the CDR3: TGCAGCGCCCGAATATCAACGCGGCGTAGGAGGGTAGATACGCAGTATTTT. It codes for CSARISTRRRRVDTQYF.

This clonotype turned up a few times. This chain uses TRBV6-5 with TRBJ2-3; possibly TRBD1 for D (6 bases). Germline loops: CDR1 MNHEY, CDR2 SVGAGI. This CDR3 is built from 15 residues. V gave up 7 bases and J gave up 2 bases, with 16 bases separating them. The CDR3 here is CASTPRGDTTDTQYF. Written as DNA, the CDR3 is TGTGCCAGCACCCCACGTGGGGACACCACAGATACGCAGTATTTT.

V is TRBV6-5 and J is TRBJ1-5; D unresolved. The germline V gene encodes CDR1 MNHEY and CDR2 SVGAGI. CDR3 length: 15 amino acids. V was pared by 2 bases and J by 4 bases, with 12 bases between. CDR3 sequence: CASSYRDGRNQPQHF. CDR3 coding DNA: TGTGCCAGCAGTTACCGCGATGGCAGAAATCAGCCCCAGCATTTT.

This clonotype came up a few times. This sequence joins TRBV7-2 and TRBJ2-7; 8 nucleotides match TRBD1. This CDR3 comprises 14 residues. The germline V gene encodes CDR1 SGHTA and CDR2 FQGNSA. V lost 5 bases and J lost 2; bases outside the gene matches: 5. The DNA for the CDR3 is TGTGCCAGCAGCCATCGGACAGGGCCCTACGAGCAGTACTTC. Protein: CASSHRTGPYEQYF.

There are a few counts of this clonotype. The J gene is TRBJ2-1, the V gene TRBV5-6; 7 bases line up with TRBD1. This CDR3 has 16 residues. After removal of 1 base from V and 3 bases from J, the junction contained 7 bases not matched to a gene. CDR1 and CDR2 (germline): SGHDT, YYEEEE. The CDR3 loop reads CASSLSGQIVYNEQFF. CDR3 nucleotides: TGTGCCAGCAGCTTGTCGGGACAGATAGTCTACAATGAGCAGTTCTTC.

The genes are TRBV5-6 and TRBJ2-1; 7 bases match TRBD2. Trimming cost V 2 bases and J 14 bases; bases outside gene matches: 19. This CDR3 region has 16 residues. Per the germline V gene, CDR1 is SGHDT and CDR2 is YYEEEE. The CDR3 coding sequence is TGTGCCAGCAGCTTCGGGGATAGTCGAGAGCGGGGTCAGGAGTTCTTC. It encodes CASSFGDSRERGQEFF. Full variable domain (remainder filled in from reference TRBV5-6 and TRBJ2-1): DAGVTQSPTHLIKTRGQQVTLRCSPKSGHDTVSWYQQALGQGPQFIFQYYEEEERQRGNFPDRFSGHQFPNYSSELNVNALLLGDSALYLCASSFGDSRERGQEFFGPGTRLTVL.

The J gene is TRBJ2-1, the V gene TRBV7-8; either TRBD1 or TRBD2 may fit D (5 bases each). The CDR3 is 13 amino acids. Germline CDR1 SGHVS, CDR2 FQNEAQ. With 9 bases removed from V and 7 bases from J, the gap between germline ends came to 16 bases. The DNA of the CDR3 is TGTGCCAGTTTGAGAGGGGCAACTAATGAGCAGTTCTTC. This translates into CASLRGATNEQFF. Full variable domain (rest looked up from reference TRBV7-8 and TRBJ2-1): GAGVSQSPRYKVAKRGQDVALRCDPISGHVSLFWYQQALGQGPEFLTYFQNEAQLDKSGLPSDRFFAERPEGSVSTLKIQRTQQEDSAVYLCASLRGATNEQFFGPGTRLTVL.

CDR3 amino acids: CASSLAGRTSDNYNEQFF. For the CDR3, the DNA is TGCGCCAGCAGCTTGGCTGGGCGGACTAGTGACAATTACAATGAGCAGTTCTTC. The J gene is TRBJ2-1, the V gene TRBV5-1, with TRBD2 matching 7 bases. This CDR3 contains 18 residues. The germline CDR1 and CDR2 sequences are SGHRS and YFSETQ. Trimming took 0 bases from V and 4 from J; bases not matched to a gene: 13. Full variable domain (remainder filled in from reference TRBV5-1 and TRBJ2-1): KAGVTQTPRYLIKTRGQQVTLSCSPISGHRSVSWYQQTPGQGLQFLFEYFSETQRNKGNFPGRFSGRQFSNSRSEMNVSTLELGDSALYLCASSLAGRTSDNYNEQFFGPGTRLTVL.

This clonotype was seen a single time. The chain couples TRBV20-1 to TRBJ2-1; D is uncertain. The V end was cut by 2 bases, the J end by 6 bases, with 20 bases between. The CDR3 runs to 16 residues. The germline V gene has CDR1 DFQATT and CDR2 SNEGSKA (reference sequence). The CDR3 DNA reads TGCAGTGCTAGAATCGGCTCCCCCGTCTCGGTCAATGAGCAGTTCTTC. Translated: CSARIGSPVSVNEQFF.

This rearrangement joins TRBV20-1 to TRBJ2-5, with D possibly matching TRBD2 (6 bases). The CDR3 is made up of 14 amino acids. Looked up from germline, CDR1 is DFQATT and CDR2 is SNEGSKA (reference sequence). V was cut by 1 base and J by 5 bases, with 14 bases left in between. The CDR3 DNA reads as TGCAGTGCTAGAGCCGGAGGGAGTGGGGAGACCCAGTACTTC. This sequence encodes CSARAGGSGETQYF.